This is a list of T cell receptor beta chains from one sample in a study of blood T cell repertoires in COVID-19. The repertoire was sequenced with immunoSEQ multiplex PCR; TCRdb's copy has only in-frame clones and lacks some. This sample has 200,000 to 250,000 clones; about 88% occur once, and the top ten carry less than 8.5%. Sequenced input: peripheral blood. These receptors were taken from a woman aged 70 to 79 with active or convalescent COVID-19. CDR3s include the opening cysteine and the closing phenylalanine or tryptophan. A D gene is named only where the DNA matches it firmly. Only some rows state a clone size, as once, few, many or a class for expanded clones.

>-|-|TRBV27|TRBJ2-6
TGTGCCAGCAGAAAGGGGGGAGGGTCGGGGGCCTCTGGGGCCAACGTCCTGACTTTC
CASRKGGGSGASGANVLTF
>TRBD1|-|TRBV24-1|TRBJ1-5
TGTGCCACCAGTGCCACAGGGGGGGATCAGCCCCAGCATTTT
CATSATGGDQPQHF
>-|-|TRBV6-6|TRBJ1-2
TGTGCCAGCAGTCCCGTCGAGGGCTGGTGCACCTTC
CASSPVEGWCTF
>TRBD2|-|TRBV7-9|TRBJ2-1
TGTGCCAGCAGCTTTCTGCTCAAGACTAGCGGGGACAATGAGCAGTTCTTC
CASSFLLKTSGDNEQFF
>TRBD1|-|TRBV7-2|TRBJ2-1
TGTGCCAGCAGCTTGCCCGACAGGGCGGTCGACTACTACAATGAGCAGTTCTTC
CASSLPDRAVDYYNEQFF
>-|-|TRBV27|TRBJ2-1
TGTGCCACCTTGATAACACGGGAAACTTACAATGAGCAGTTCTTC
CATLITRETYNEQFF
>-|-|TRBV5-4|TRBJ2-5
TGTGCCAGCAGCTTAAGGGCAGTGGGGCGGGGAGAGACCCAGTACTTC
CASSLRAVGRGETQYF
>-|-|TRBV5-6|TRBJ2-6
TGTGCCAGCAGCTTGTTGGTCACAAACTCTGGGGCCAACGTCCTGACTTTC
CASSLLVTNSGANVLTF
>-|-|TRBV7-9|TRBJ1-2
TGTGCCAGCAGCTTAGAAGGAGCGCCCTATGGCTACACCTTC
CASSLEGAPYGYTF
>-|-|TRBV11-2|TRBJ1-5
TGTGCCAGCAGCTTAGATCCAGGGTTGGTTAATCAGCCCCAGCATTTT
CASSLDPGLVNQPQHF
>-|-|TRBV3-1/TRBV3-2|TRBJ1-2
TGTGCCAGCAGCCGATCCACAGACTATGGCTACACCTTC
CASSRSTDYGYTF
>-|-|TRBV7-2|TRBJ2-7
TGTGCCAGCAGCTTAGGCCGACATACCTTACAGGAGCAGTACTTC
CASSLGRHTLQEQYF
>TRBD2|-|TRBV7-2|TRBJ2-3
TGTGCCAGCAGCCCAGTGGGGGGGAGCACAGATACGCAGTATTTT
CASSPVGGSTDTQYF
>-|once|TRBV4-3|TRBJ1-4
TGCGCCAGCAGCCCAAGGCGGGGGTCGACTAATGAAAAACTGTTTTTT
CASSPRRGSTNEKLFF
>-|-|TRBV9|TRBJ1-4
TGTGCCAGCAGCGGATCCCCAGGGGCCAAACTGTTTTTT
CASSGSPGAKLFF
>TRBD1|-|TRBV5-1|TRBJ2-7
TGCGCCAGCAGCCCACAAACACCGGGACAGGGGCACGAGCAGTACTTC
CASSPQTPGQGHEQYF
>TRBD1|-|TRBV7-2|TRBJ1-1
TGTGCCAGCAGCTTGAGGGGGCGCAGGGTCACTGAAGCTTTCTTT
CASSLRGRRVTEAFF
>-|-|TRBV6-5|TRBJ1-5
TGTGCCAGCAGCCCGGGAAGCAATCAGCCCCAGCATTTT
CASSPGSNQPQHF
>TRBD1|-|TRBV19|TRBJ2-5
TGTGCCAGTAGTATAAGACAGGGATTCCAAGAGACCCAGTACTTC
CASSIRQGFQETQYF
>TRBD1|-|TRBV28|TRBJ2-5
TGTGCCAGCAGGCCTTTCGGACAGGGGAAAGAGACCCAGTACTTC
CASRPFGQGKETQYF
>-|-|TRBV5-4|TRBJ1-2
TGTGCCAGCAGCCTCGCGGGGCTGGACTATGGCTACACCTTC
CASSLAGLDYGYTF
>TRBD2|few|TRBV5-1|TRBJ2-3
TGCGCCAGCAGCACCCTAGCGGGGGAAGCAGATACGCAGTATTTT
CASSTLAGEADTQYF
>-|-|TRBV24-1|TRBJ1-1
TGTGCCACCAGTGACCCGGACAGCACTGAAGCTTTCTTT
CATSDPDSTEAFF
>TRBD1|-|TRBV6-6|TRBJ2-1
TGTGCCAGCAGTTACGGACAGGGAATCTACAATGAGCAGTTCTTC
CASSYGQGIYNEQFF
>TRBD1|-|TRBV11-2|TRBJ2-1
TGTGCCAGCAGCGGGGACAGCCCCTACAATGAGCAGTTCTTC
CASSGDSPYNEQFF
>TRBD2|-|TRBV7-2|TRBJ2-3
TGTGCCAGCAGCCCAGTGCGGCTAGCGGGGGGTACGCAGTATTTT
CASSPVRLAGGTQYF
>TRBD1|-|TRBV9|TRBJ1-2
TGTGCCAGCAGCGTAGGAGGCAGGACAGGGGGCTACACCTTC
CASSVGGRTGGYTF
>TRBD1|once|TRBV6-2/TRBV6-3|TRBJ1-2
TGTGCCAGCAGTTACTCGACGGGACAGGGGATAAACTATGGCTACACCTTC
CASSYSTGQGINYGYTF
>TRBD1|-|TRBV6-5|TRBJ2-7
TGTGCCAGCAGTTACGGGACAGGGAACTCCTACGAGCAGTACTTC
CASSYGTGNSYEQYF
>-|-|TRBV25-1|TRBJ1-5
TGTGCCAGCAGGGGCTTATACAATCAGCCCCAGCATTTT
CASRGLYNQPQHF
>TRBD1|-|TRBV7-9|TRBJ2-6
TGTGCCAGCAGTCAGACAGGGGCTGGGGCCAACGTCCTGACTTTC
CASSQTGAGANVLTF
>TRBD1|once|TRBV7-9|TRBJ1-1
TGTGCCAGCAGCCAGGACAGGGGCGGACAAGCTTTCTTT
CASSQDRGGQAFF
>TRBD1|once|TRBV5-4|TRBJ1-4
TGTGCCAGCAGCTCCGGACAGGGAGGGAGTGAAAAACTGTTTTTT
CASSSGQGGSEKLFF
>-|-|TRBV4-3|TRBJ1-6
TGCGCCAGCAGCCCCCAGGGAAGAGGAAGTTCACCCCTCCACTTT
CASSPQGRGSSPLHF
>TRBD1|-|TRBV7-3|TRBJ1-1
TGTGCCAGCAGCTCGACAGGGCGGCGGACTGAAGCTTTCTTT
CASSSTGRRTEAFF
>TRBD1|-|TRBV9|TRBJ1-6
TGTGCCAGCAGCGTGGACAGGGTTAATTCACCCCTCCACTTT
CASSVDRVNSPLHF
>-|-|TRBV6-1|TRBJ1-1
TGTGCCAGCAGTGATCGGTTGGGTAGGGGCACTGAAGCTTTCTTT
CASSDRLGRGTEAFF
>-|-|TRBV5-4|TRBJ2-2
TGTGCCAGCAGCTTGGATCCTAGCAAACCCACCGGGGAGCTGTTTTTT
CASSLDPSKPTGELFF
>-|-|TRBV27|TRBJ1-1
TGTGCCAGCAGTGGAGGGTATTTACTCATCGGTGAAGCTTTCTTT
CASSGGYLLIGEAFF
>TRBD1|-|TRBV18|TRBJ2-3
TGTGCCAGTACTAGGGGGCAGAGCACAGATACGCAGTATTTT
CASTRGQSTDTQYF
>TRBD1|-|TRBV27|TRBJ1-5
TGTGCCAGCAGTTACGGGACAGGGTTTCAGCCCCAGCATTTT
CASSYGTGFQPQHF
>-|-|TRBV24-1|TRBJ1-5
TGTGCCAGCCAGCCTGTATCATTGGGGGCACAGCCCCAGCATTTT
CASQPVSLGAQPQHF
>-|-|TRBV6-1|TRBJ1-1
TGTGCCAGCAGTGAAACGGCATCGGGAAAAAACACTGAAGCTTTCTTT
CASSETASGKNTEAFF
>TRBD1|-|TRBV6-5|TRBJ1-1
TGTGCCAGCCCTATAACGACAGGGGAGGACACTGAAGCTTTCTTT
CASPITTGEDTEAFF